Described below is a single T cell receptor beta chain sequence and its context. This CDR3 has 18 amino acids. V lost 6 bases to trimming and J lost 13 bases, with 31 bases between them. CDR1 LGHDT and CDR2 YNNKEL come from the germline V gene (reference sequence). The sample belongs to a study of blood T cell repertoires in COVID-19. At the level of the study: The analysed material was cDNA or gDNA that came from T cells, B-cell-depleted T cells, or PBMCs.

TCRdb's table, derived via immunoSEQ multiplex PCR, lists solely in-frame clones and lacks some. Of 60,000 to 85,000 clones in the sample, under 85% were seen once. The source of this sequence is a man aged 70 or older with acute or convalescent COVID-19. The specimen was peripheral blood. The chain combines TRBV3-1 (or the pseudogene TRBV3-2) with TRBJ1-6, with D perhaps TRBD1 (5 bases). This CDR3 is CASSQSPGTPLVRWPLHF. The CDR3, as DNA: TGTGCCAGCAGTCAAAGCCCAGGGACTCCCCTTGTCCGGTGGCCCCTCCACTTT.